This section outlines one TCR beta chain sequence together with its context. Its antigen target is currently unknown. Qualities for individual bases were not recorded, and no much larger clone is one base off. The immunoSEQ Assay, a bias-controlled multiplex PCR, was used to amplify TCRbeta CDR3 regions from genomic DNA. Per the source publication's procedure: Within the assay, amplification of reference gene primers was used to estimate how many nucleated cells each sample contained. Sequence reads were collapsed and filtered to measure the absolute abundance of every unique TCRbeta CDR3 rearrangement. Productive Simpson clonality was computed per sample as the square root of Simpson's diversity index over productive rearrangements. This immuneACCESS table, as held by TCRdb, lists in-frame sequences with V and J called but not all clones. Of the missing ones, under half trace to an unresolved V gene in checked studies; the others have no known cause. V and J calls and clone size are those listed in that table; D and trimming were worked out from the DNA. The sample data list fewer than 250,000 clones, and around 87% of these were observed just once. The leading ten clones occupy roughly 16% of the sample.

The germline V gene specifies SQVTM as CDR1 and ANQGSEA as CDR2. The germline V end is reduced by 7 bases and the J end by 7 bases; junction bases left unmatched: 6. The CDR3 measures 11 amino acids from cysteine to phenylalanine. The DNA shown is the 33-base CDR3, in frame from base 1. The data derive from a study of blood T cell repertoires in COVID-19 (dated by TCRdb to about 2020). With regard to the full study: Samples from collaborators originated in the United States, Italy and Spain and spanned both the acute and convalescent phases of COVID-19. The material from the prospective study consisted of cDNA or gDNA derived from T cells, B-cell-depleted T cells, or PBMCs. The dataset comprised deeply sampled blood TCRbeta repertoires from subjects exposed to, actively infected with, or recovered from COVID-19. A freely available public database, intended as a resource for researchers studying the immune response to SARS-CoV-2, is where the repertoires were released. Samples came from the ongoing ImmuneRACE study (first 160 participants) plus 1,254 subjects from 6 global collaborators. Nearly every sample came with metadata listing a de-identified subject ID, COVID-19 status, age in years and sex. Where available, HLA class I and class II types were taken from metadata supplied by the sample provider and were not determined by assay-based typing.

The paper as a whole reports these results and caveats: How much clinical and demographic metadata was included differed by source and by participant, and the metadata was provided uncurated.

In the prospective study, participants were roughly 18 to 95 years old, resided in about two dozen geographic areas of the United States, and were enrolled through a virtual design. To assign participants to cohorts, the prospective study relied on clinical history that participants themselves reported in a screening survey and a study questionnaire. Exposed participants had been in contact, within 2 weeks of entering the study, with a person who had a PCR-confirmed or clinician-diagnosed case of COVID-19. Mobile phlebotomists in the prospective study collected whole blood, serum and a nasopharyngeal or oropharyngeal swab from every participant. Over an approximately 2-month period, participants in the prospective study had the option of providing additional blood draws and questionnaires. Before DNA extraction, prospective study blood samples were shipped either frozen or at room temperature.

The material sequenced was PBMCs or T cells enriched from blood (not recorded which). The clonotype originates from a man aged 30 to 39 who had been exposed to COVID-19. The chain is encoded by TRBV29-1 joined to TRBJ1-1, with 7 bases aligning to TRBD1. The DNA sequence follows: TGCAGCGCGAGACAGGGTTTTGAAGCTTTCTTT. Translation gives CSARQGFEAFF.